One sample yielded the 2 T cell receptor beta chains listed below, sequenced in a study of beta chain features in type 1 diabetes. Expressed TCRB transcripts were sequenced, since all the RNA that had been isolated was reverse transcribed. Measured with immunoSEQ multiplex PCR; TCRdb has only the in-frame clones, and not every one. The sample lists some 290,000 clones; around 15% were seen once. These receptors lack a known antigen. Study results and limitations: Type 1 diabetes patients showed a moderate but significant shortening of TCRB CDR3s in all four CD4+ subsets.

Input material: naive CD4+ T cells from blood. The receptors shown here come from a man aged 25-40 years with type 1 diabetes.

The chain is built from TRBV7-9 and TRBJ2-2, with 7 bases identical to TRBD1. CDR3 length: 14 amino acids. The germline CDR1 and CDR2 sequences are SEHNR and FQNEAQ (reference sequence). With V trimmed by 6 bases and J by 3 bases, 4 bases remained unmatched. The DNA of the CDR3 is TGTGCCAGCAGTTCTACAGGGGACACCGGGGAGCTGTTTTTT. Translation: CASSSTGDTGELFF. The variable domain in full, with the rest retrieved from reference TRBV7-9 and TRBJ2-2, is DTGVSQNPRHKITKRGQNVTFRCDPISEHNRLYWYRQTLGQGPEFLTYFQNEAQLEKSRLLSDRFSAERPKGSFSTLEIQRTEQGDSAMYLCASSSTGDTGELFFGEGSRLTVL.

Only a few counts were recorded for this clone. The chain joins TRBV7-3 to TRBJ2-7; the match to TRBD1 covers 9 bases. There are 14 residues in the CDR3. V dropped 8 bases and J dropped 2; count of bases not matched to a gene: 7. Germline CDR1 and CDR2: SGHTA and FQGTGA. CDR3 in DNA: TGTGCCAGCCACGGTCGGGACAGGGCCTACGAGCAGTACTTC. The encoded protein is CASHGRDRAYEQYF.